This T cell receptor (beta chain) was retrieved from a study of T-cell reconstitution after alpha-beta-depleted transplantation in children. General study results and limits: The authors attributed T-cell counts and diversity one year after transplant mostly to newly produced T cells. Reports say that about two months after transplant, the alpha-beta T cells came out of several hundred graft clones that had expanded. After transplant, high TCRbeta diversity at day 60 in some patients arose from surviving recipient T cells and thymic progenitors.

This clonotype was detected ten times or more. Its target is not known. Germline CDR1 reads SGHRS; CDR2 reads YFSETQ. This CDR3 has 14 residues. The V and J ends lost 0 bases and 4 bases respectively, with 11 bases between them. A library of TCRbeta sequences, prepared with unique molecular identifiers, was generated. MiXCR was run by TCRdb on the PCR reads, yielding one entry per CDR3 protein. The sample shows around 250,000 distinct CDR3 sequences, more than 20% of them seen only once. The J gene is TRBJ2-7, the V gene TRBV5-1; D ambiguous. The source material was PBMCs, sampled before TCRalphabeta/CD19-depleted stem cell transplant. The sequence derives from a girl aged 2-10 years with Fanconi anemia, due to receive a stem cell transplant. For the CDR3, the DNA is TGCGCCAGCAGCTTGGGTACATCTTCGTACGAGCAGTACTTC. It specifies CASSLGTSSYEQYF.